This TCR beta chain comes out of a study of T cells after yellow fever vaccination. Study details: Fractions with few cells were prepared using SMART-Seq v4 Ultra Low Input.

The CDR3 runs 17 residues. Germline-derived CDR1 and CDR2 are SGHTA and FQGNSA. V was clipped by 5 bases and J by 0 bases; unmatched bases: 8. This clonotype was counted at least ten times. The antigen is undetermined. TCRdb processed the 5' RACE reads anew with MiXCR; each CDR3 protein has one entry. This sample yields about 140,000 distinct CDR3 sequences, of which about 7.7% are seen a single time; about 0.73% belongs to the top ten. Findings of the study overall: The appearance of a small share of clonotypes in both CD4 and CD8 compartments was observed. Abundant bulk-derived clonotypes could contaminate FACS-sorted repertoires. Boosting was followed by the reappearance of most primary-vaccination clones (around 95% CD4, about 88% CD8).

The input for sequencing was CD4+ T cells sorted from PBMCs, taken 5 days after the yellow fever booster vaccination. The clonotype comes from a man younger than 40 who received the YFV17D yellow fever vaccine. The J gene is TRBJ2-2, the V gene TRBV7-2; 8 bases align to TRBD1. The CDR3: CASSPWTGITNTGELFF. The CDR3 coding sequence is TGTGCCAGCAGCCCGTGGACAGGGATCACGAACACCGGGGAGCTGTTTTTT.